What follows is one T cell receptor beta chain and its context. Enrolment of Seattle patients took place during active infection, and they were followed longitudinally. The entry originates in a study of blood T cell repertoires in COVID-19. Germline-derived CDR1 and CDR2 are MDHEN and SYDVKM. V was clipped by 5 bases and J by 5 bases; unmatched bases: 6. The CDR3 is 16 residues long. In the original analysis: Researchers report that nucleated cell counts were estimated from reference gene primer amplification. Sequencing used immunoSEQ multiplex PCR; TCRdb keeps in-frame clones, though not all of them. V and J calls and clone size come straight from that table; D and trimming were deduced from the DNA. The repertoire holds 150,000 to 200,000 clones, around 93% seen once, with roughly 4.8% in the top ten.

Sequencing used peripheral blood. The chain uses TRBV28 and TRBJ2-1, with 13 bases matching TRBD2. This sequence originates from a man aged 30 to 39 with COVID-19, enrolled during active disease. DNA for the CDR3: TGTGCCAGCAGTCCGCCCGGACTAGCGGGGGACAATGAGCAGTTCTTC. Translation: CASSPPGLAGDNEQFF.